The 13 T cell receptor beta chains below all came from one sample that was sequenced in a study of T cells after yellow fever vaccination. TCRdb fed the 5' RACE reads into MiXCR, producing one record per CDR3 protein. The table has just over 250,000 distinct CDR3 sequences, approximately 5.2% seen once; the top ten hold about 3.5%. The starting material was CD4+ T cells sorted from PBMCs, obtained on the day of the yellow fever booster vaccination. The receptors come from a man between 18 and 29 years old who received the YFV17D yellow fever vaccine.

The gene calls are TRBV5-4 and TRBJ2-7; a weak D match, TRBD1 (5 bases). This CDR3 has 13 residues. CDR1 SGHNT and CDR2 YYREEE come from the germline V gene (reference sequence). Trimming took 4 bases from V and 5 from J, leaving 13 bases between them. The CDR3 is CASSRDSHHEQYV. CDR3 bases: TGTGCCAGCAGCCGCGACAGTCACCACGAGCAGTACGTC.

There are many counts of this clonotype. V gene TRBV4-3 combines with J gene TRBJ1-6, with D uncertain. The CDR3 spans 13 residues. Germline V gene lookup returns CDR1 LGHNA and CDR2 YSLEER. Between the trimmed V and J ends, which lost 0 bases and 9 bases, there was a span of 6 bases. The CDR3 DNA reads TGCGCCAGCAGCCAAGATAGGCCTTCACCCCTCCACTTT. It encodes CASSQDRPSPLHF.

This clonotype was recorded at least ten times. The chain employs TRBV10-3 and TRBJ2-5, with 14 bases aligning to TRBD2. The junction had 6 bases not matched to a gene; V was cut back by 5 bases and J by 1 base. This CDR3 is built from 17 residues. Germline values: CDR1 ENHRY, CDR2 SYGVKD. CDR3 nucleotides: TGTGCCATCAGTCTTGGGACTAGCGGGGGCCTCCAAGAGACCCAGTACTTC. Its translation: CAISLGTSGGLQETQYF.

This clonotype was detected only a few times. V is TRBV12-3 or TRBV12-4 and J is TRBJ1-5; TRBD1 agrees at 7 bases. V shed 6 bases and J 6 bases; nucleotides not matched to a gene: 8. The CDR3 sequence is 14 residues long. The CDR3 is CASSLTGSAQPQHF. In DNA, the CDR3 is TGTGCCAGCAGCCTGACAGGGAGCGCTCAGCCCCAGCATTTT.

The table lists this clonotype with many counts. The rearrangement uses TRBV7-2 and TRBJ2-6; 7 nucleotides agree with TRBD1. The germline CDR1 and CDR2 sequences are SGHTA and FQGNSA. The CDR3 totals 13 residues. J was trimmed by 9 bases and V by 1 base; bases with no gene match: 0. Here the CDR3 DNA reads TGTGCCAGCAGCTTAGGACAGGGCAACGTCCTGACTTTC. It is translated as CASSLGQGNVLTF.

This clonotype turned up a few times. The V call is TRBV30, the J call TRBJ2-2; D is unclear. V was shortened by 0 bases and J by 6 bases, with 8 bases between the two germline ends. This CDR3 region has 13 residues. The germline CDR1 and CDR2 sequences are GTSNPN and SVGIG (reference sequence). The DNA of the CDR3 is TGTGCCTGGAGTGTACGGGCAGCCGGGGAGCTGTTTTTT. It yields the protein CAWSVRAAGELFF.

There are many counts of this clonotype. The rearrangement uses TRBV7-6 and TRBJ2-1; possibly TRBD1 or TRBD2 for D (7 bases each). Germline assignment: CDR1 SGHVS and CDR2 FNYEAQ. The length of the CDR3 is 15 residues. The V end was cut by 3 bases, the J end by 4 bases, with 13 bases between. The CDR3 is CASSLGQGGYNEQFF. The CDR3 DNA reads TGTGCCAGCAGCTTGGGGCAGGGGGGGTACAATGAGCAGTTCTTC.

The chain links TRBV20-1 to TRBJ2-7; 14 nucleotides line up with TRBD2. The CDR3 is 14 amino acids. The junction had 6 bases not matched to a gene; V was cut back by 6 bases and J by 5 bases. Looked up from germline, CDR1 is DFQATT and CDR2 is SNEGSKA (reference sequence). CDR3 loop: CSATTSGGVHEQYF. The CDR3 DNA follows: TGCAGTGCCACGACTAGCGGGGGGGTCCACGAGCAGTACTTC.

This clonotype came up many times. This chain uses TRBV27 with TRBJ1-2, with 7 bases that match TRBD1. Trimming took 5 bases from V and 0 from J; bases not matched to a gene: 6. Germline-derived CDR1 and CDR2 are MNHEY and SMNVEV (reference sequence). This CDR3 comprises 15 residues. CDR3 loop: CASSHRQGANYGYTF. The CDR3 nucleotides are TGTGCCAGCAGTCACCGACAGGGTGCTAACTATGGCTACACCTTC.

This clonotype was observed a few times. As DNA, the CDR3 is TGTGCCAGCAGCCCTTGGACAGGGGTCACGGGGGGAGAAGCTTTCTTT. Its protein product is CASSPWTGVTGGEAFF. The chain joins TRBV7-9 to TRBJ1-1, with TRBD1 matching over 9 bases. V lost 5 bases and J lost 8; bases outside the gene matches: 15. Germline CDR1 and CDR2: SEHNR and FQNEAQ (reference sequence). The CDR3 spans 16 residues.

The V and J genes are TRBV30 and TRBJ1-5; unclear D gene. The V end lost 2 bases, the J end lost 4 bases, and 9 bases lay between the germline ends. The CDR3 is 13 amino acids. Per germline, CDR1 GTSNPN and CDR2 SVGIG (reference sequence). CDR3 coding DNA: TGTGCCTGGAGTTCTCGGCCGAATCAGCCCCAGCATTTT. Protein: CAWSSRPNQPQHF.

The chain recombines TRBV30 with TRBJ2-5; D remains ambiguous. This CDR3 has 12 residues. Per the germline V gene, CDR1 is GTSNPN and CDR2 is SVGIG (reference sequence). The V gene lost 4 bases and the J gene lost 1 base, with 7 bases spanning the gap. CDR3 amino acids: CAWTVGQETQYF. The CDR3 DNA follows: TGTGCCTGGACAGTCGGCCAAGAGACCCAGTACTTC.

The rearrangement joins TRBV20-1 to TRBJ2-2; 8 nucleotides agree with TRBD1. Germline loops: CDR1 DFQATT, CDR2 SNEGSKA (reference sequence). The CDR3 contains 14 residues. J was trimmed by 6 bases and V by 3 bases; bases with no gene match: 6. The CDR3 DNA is TGCAGTGCTAGGTTGACAGGGGCGGCCGGGGAGCTGTTTTTT. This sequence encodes CSARLTGAAGELFF.